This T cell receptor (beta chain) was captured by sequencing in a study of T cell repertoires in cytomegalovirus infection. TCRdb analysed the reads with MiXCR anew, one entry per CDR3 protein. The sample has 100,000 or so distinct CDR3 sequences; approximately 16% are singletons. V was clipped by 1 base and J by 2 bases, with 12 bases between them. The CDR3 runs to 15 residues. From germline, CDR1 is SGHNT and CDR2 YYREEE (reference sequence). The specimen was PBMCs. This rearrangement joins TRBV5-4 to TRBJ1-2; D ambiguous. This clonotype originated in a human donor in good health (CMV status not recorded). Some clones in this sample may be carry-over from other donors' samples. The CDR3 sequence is CASSLQTQSNYGYTF. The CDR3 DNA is TGTGCCAGCAGCTTGCAGACCCAATCAAACTATGGCTACACCTTC.